These 31 T cell receptor beta chains originate from one sample sequenced in a study of shared clonotypes between healthy human individuals. TCRdb's copy holds only in-frame clones and misses some; the assay was immunoSEQ multiplex PCR. The data hold hundreds of thousands of clones, with 72% observed a single time. Sequencing was carried out using memory CD4+ T cells sorted from blood. Subset here: CD45RA-negative fraction. These TCRs come from a woman aged 30 to 39 in good health.

A word on this clone: A much larger clone lies one base from this, so it may be a read error. This sample also contains other DNA sequences that code for the same CDR3. J is TRBJ2-7 and V is TRBV28; no clear D. The CDR3 totals 11 residues. Germline V CDR1 and CDR2: MDHEN, SYDVKM. V was clipped by 2 bases and J by 4 bases, with 3 bases between them. The CDR3 DNA sequence: TGTGCCAGCAGTTTAGTTTACGAGCAGTACTTC. It encodes CASSLVYEQYF.

This clone has a count of ten or more. V usage is TRBV18 and J usage is TRBJ1-5; D remains unclear. The CDR3 has 15 residues. Trimming took 6 bases from V and 0 from J, leaving 12 bases between them. CDR1 and CDR2 (germline): KGHSH, LQKENI. The CDR3 nucleotides read TGTGCCAGCTCCCCCGTGCCTTATAGCAATCAGCCCCAGCATTTT. This gives the protein CASSPVPYSNQPQHF.

In regard to this clone: Other DNA sequences from this sample encode an identical CDR3 as well. This chain links TRBV2 with TRBJ2-3, with 11 bases that match TRBD2. In germline, CDR1 is SNHLY, CDR2 FYNNEI. The ends lost 7 bases at V and 0 bases at J; junction bases unmatched: 3. This CDR3 has 15 amino acids. The CDR3 DNA reads TGTGCCAGCACCCGACTAGCGGGAAGCACAGATACGCAGTATTTT. This encodes CASTRLAGSTDTQYF.

The chain uses TRBV25-1 and TRBJ2-2; D gene uncertain. This CDR3 contains 14 residues. CDR1 is MGHDK and CDR2 is SYGVNS in the germline V gene. V lost 6 bases to trimming and J lost 3 bases, with 11 bases between them. The CDR3 here is CASREWPDTGELFF. DNA of the CDR3: TGTGCCAGCAGGGAGTGGCCTGACACCGGGGAGCTGTTTTTT.

The chain has TRBV28 and TRBJ2-3, with D perhaps matching TRBD2 (6 bases). Germline V gene sequence: CDR1 MDHEN, CDR2 SYDVKM. The germline V and J ends were trimmed by 2 bases and 4 bases, with 19 bases remaining between them. The CDR3 has 17 residues. The CDR3 bases are TGTGCCAGCAGTTTAGGTGGAGGCCCGGGGGTACCAGATACGCAGTATTTT. It codes for CASSLGGGPGVPDTQYF.

Worth noting for this clone: Only one base separates this from a far larger clonotype, so it likely reflects a read error. The chain recombines TRBV19 with TRBJ2-2; a weak D match, TRBD1 (5 bases). V shed 9 bases and J shed 1 base, with 12 bases lying between them. The CDR3 is 14 amino acids. The germline V gene encodes CDR1 LNHDA and CDR2 SQIVND (reference sequence). The CDR3 nucleotides are TGTGCCAGCAGGAAAACAGGGAACACCGGGGAGCTGTTTTTT. This sequence encodes CASRKTGNTGELFF.

The table lists this clone with a count of one. The gene calls are TRBV5-1 and TRBJ2-1, with D tentatively TRBD2 (5 bases). This CDR3 has 16 residues. From germline, CDR1 is SGHRS and CDR2 YFSETQ. The ends were cut back, 4 bases at V and 7 bases at J, with 21 bases in the middle. CDR3 nucleotides: TGCGCCAGCAGCCCATTGGGCAACGGGAATGATAATGAGCAGTTCTTC. This translates into CASSPLGNGNDNEQFF.

Only a few counts were recorded for this clone. A read error may produce the germline difference seen at one junction end. This chain uses TRBV7-2 with TRBJ2-7; 8 nucleotides align to TRBD2. The CDR3 covers 17 residues. The V gene's germline CDR1 is SGHTA and CDR2 FQGNSA. The CDR3 DNA follows: TGTGCCAGCAGTTTAGTCGGGGGACTAGACTCTTGGCGCGAGCAGTACTTC. Its protein product is CASSLVGGLDSWREQYF. Full variable domain (rest looked up from reference TRBV7-2 and TRBJ2-7): GAGVSQSPSNKVTEKGKDVELRCDPISGHTALYWYRQSLGQGLEFLIYFQGNSAPDKSGLPSDRFSAERTGGSVSTLTIQRTQQEDSAVYLCASSLVGGLDSWREQYFGPGTRLTVT.

This rearrangement joins TRBV30 to TRBJ1-1, with a possible D match to TRBD1 (5 bases). Germline values: CDR1 GTSNPN, CDR2 SVGIG (reference sequence). The CDR3 length is 12 residues. Trimming took 1 base from V and 9 from J, leaving 12 bases between them. The CDR3 nucleotides read TGTGCCTGGAGTGCCCAAGCAGGGAAAGCTTTCTTT. Translated, it gives CAWSAQAGKAFF.

The chain has TRBV30 and TRBJ2-1, with TRBD2 identical over 9 bases. Trimming removed 8 bases from V and 5 bases from J; junction bases left unmatched: 13. This CDR3 is 15 amino acids long. Germline CDR1 is GTSNPN and CDR2 is SVGIG (reference sequence). The CDR3 is CARSPGAGGHNEQFF. The CDR3 coding sequence is TGTGCCCGCTCCCCAGGAGCGGGAGGTCACAATGAGCAGTTCTTC.

This chain links TRBV5-5 with TRBJ1-4; D uncertain. This CDR3 is 13 amino acids long. Germline V CDR1 and CDR2: SGHKS, YYEKEE (reference sequence). Trimming took 2 bases from V and 4 from J, leaving 6 bases between them. DNA for the CDR3: TGTGCCAGCAGCTTAGGAGTTAATGAAAAACTGTTTTTT. This codes for CASSLGVNEKLFF.

The chain uses TRBV19 and TRBJ2-2; TRBD1 or TRBD2 may be the D gene (5 bases each). Per germline, CDR1 LNHDA and CDR2 SQIVND (reference sequence). The CDR3 is 16 amino acids. V dropped 3 bases and J dropped 5 bases, with 16 bases sitting between them. DNA for the CDR3: TGTGCCAGTAGTATCTGGGGGATGGGGTTAACCGGGGAGCTGTTTTTT. Translation gives CASSIWGMGLTGELFF.

The V and J genes are TRBV19 and TRBJ2-1; no definite D call. Germline CDR1 is LNHDA and CDR2 is SQIVND (reference sequence). The CDR3 has 16 amino acids. V lost 5 bases to trimming and J lost 1 base, with 15 bases between them. In DNA form, the CDR3 reads TGTGCCAGTAGTTGGCTTGGGGTAGAGTCCTACAATGAGCAGTTCTTC. It codes for CASSWLGVESYNEQFF. Variable domain in full (rest from reference TRBV19 and TRBJ2-1): DGGITQSPKYLFRKEGQNVTLSCEQNLNHDAMYWYRQDPGQGLRLIYYSQIVNDFQKGDIAEGYSVSREKKESFPLTVTSAQKNPTAFYLCASSWLGVESYNEQFFGPGTRLTVL.

This rearrangement joins TRBV6-1 to TRBJ1-1; D unresolved. CDR1 MNHNS and CDR2 SASEGT come from the germline V gene. This CDR3 has 14 amino acids. Trimming removed 0 bases from V and 6 bases from J, with 11 bases in between. The CDR3 protein is CASSEAQDGAEAFF. In DNA, the CDR3 is TGTGCCAGCAGTGAAGCGCAAGATGGGGCTGAAGCTTTCTTT.

This chain uses TRBV7-6 with TRBJ2-5, with no clear D. The J call could be wrong; TRBJ2-7 is a better fit for the DNA end. Germline CDR1 SGHVS, CDR2 FNYEAQ. The CDR3 totals 15 residues. The CDR3 loop is CASSPGPGQAYEQYF. The CDR3 bases are TGTGCCAGCAGCCCGGGCCCCGGGCAAGCCTACGAGCAGTACTTC.

The gene calls are TRBV5-8 and TRBJ1-5; tentatively, D is TRBD1 (6 bases). Trimming removed 6 bases at V and 6 bases at J, with 25 bases between. The CDR3 contains 17 residues. Germline V gene sequence: CDR1 SGHTS, CDR2 YDEGEE. The CDR3: CASTFYGGPGIGQPQHF. The CDR3 nucleotides are TGTGCCAGCACCTTCTACGGGGGGCCGGGGATAGGTCAGCCCCAGCATTTT.

The chain couples TRBV19 to TRBJ2-5, with D maybe TRBD2 (6 bases). V was shortened by 5 bases and J by 3 bases, with 16 bases between the two germline ends. Germline V gene lookup returns CDR1 LNHDA and CDR2 SQIVND (reference sequence). The CDR3 spans 15 residues. The CDR3 DNA reads as TGTGCCAGTAGTCGAACAAGCGGGCTGAAAGAGACCCAGTACTTC. Translated: CASSRTSGLKETQYF.

The chain carries TRBV25-1 and TRBJ2-5; 10 bases map to TRBD2. Trimming took 3 bases from V and 4 from J; bases not matched to a gene: 11. From germline, CDR1 is MGHDK and CDR2 SYGVNS. This CDR3 has 17 amino acids. The CDR3 here is CASSDSPTGLATETQYF. For the CDR3, the DNA is TGTGCCAGCAGTGATTCCCCGACGGGACTAGCGACAGAGACCCAGTACTTC.

The chain joins TRBV5-4 to TRBJ1-2; the D gene is possibly TRBD1 (6 bases). Looked up from germline, CDR1 is SGHNT and CDR2 is YYREEE (reference sequence). V lost 0 bases and J 5 bases, leaving 14 bases between the germline ends. The CDR3 extends over 15 amino acids. The CDR3 DNA follows: TGTGCCAGCAGCTTGGTACAGGGACCTTATTATGGCTACACCTTC. It codes for CASSLVQGPYYGYTF.

CDR3: CASSSQGIPSYEQYF. In DNA, the CDR3 is TGTGCCAGCAGTTCCCAGGGTATTCCATCCTACGAGCAGTACTTC. This rearrangement joins TRBV27 to TRBJ2-5, with D tentatively TRBD1 (5 bases). The J call is uncertain, as TRBJ2-7 better fits the DNA end. CDR1 MNHEY and CDR2 SMNVEV come from the germline V gene (reference sequence). CDR3 length: 15 amino acids.

This clone has only one observation. This chain's CDR3 is CATSLQGTTEAFF. CDR3 nucleotide sequence: TGTGCCACCAGTCTCCAGGGCACCACTGAAGCTTTCTTT. The chain couples TRBV15 to TRBJ1-1; D is possibly TRBD1 (5 bases). Germline-derived CDR1 and CDR2 are LNHNV and YYDKDF (reference sequence). The length of the CDR3 is 13 residues. The germline V and J ends were trimmed by 6 bases and 4 bases, with 12 bases remaining between them.

The chain has TRBV11-2 and TRBJ2-5, with unresolved D. Germline CDR1 and CDR2: SGHAT and FQNNGV. Trimming stripped 2 bases from V and 7 bases from J, with 8 bases between. The CDR3 length is 12 residues. DNA for the CDR3: TGTGCCAGCAGCTTAACACCGGGGACCCAGTACTTC. Residues: CASSLTPGTQYF.

V gene TRBV4-1 combines with J gene TRBJ1-2; possibly TRBD1 for D (5 bases). There are 14 residues in the CDR3. V gave up 0 bases and J gave up 6 bases, with 11 bases separating them. Per germline, CDR1 MGHRA and CDR2 YSYEKL. The CDR3 protein is CASSQEGDLNGYTF. The CDR3 DNA reads TGCGCCAGCAGCCAAGAGGGGGACCTAAATGGCTACACCTTC.

This clone appeared a single time. V usage is TRBV29-1 and J usage is TRBJ2-1; TRBD1 matches 9 bases. The CDR3 is 13 residues long. V lost 5 bases and J lost 5; bases outside the gene matches: 4. Germline values: CDR1 SQVTM, CDR2 ANQGSEA. CDR3 sequence: CSVSRTGDNEQFF. The CDR3 nucleotides are TGCAGCGTTTCAAGGACAGGGGACAATGAGCAGTTCTTC.

The chain uses TRBV5-1 and TRBJ2-5; D may be TRBD2 (5 bases). The CDR3 spans 15 residues. V lost 0 bases, J lost 1 base, and 10 bases lay in between. Germline CDR1 is SGHRS and CDR2 is YFSETQ. DNA of the CDR3: TGCGCCAGCAGCTTGGAGCGGTTCCCCCAAGAGACCCAGTACTTC. It codes for CASSLERFPQETQYF.

The rearrangement joins TRBV6-5 to TRBJ2-7; D uncertain. Trimming shortened V by 5 bases and J by 3 bases, and 14 bases separated the two germline ends. Germline V gives CDR1 MNHEY, CDR2 SVGAGI. This CDR3 spans 14 amino acids. DNA for the CDR3: TGTGCCAGCAGTACTCCCTCGACCGGCTACGAGCAGTACTTC. As protein: CASSTPSTGYEQYF.

The chain employs TRBV19 and TRBJ2-7; possible D gene TRBD2, 5 bases. Germline V gene lookup returns CDR1 LNHDA and CDR2 SQIVND (reference sequence). The CDR3 contains 11 residues. The V end was cut by 10 bases, the J end by 4 bases, with 11 bases between. CDR3 DNA sequence: TGTGCCACCCAATCGGGATACGAGCAGTACTTC. This codes for CATQSGYEQYF. Supplemented by reference TRBV19 and TRBJ2-7, the full variable domain reads DGGITQSPKYLFRKEGQNVTLSCEQNLNHDAMYWYRQDPGQGLRLIYYSQIVNDFQKGDIAEGYSVSREKKESFPLTVTSAQKNPTAFYLCATQSGYEQYFGPGTRLTVT.

The CDR3: CASSSQGESSSYEQYF. The CDR3 region has the DNA TGTGCCAGCAGCTCACAGGGGGAGAGCTCATCCTACGAGCAGTACTTC. The chain employs TRBV7-2 and TRBJ2-7; the match to TRBD1 covers 8 bases. The CDR3 length is 16 residues. With V trimmed by 4 bases and J by 1 base, 9 bases remained unmatched. Germline values: CDR1 SGHTA, CDR2 FQGNSA.

The CDR3 protein is CASSLAGQNTEAFF. The CDR3 DNA reads as TGTGCCAGCAGCTTAGCGGGACAAAACACTGAAGCTTTCTTT. The chain employs TRBV11-2 and TRBJ1-1, with D possibly matching TRBD1 (6 bases). The CDR3 runs 14 residues. Germline V gene lookup returns CDR1 SGHAT and CDR2 FQNNGV. V was trimmed by 1 base and J by 2 bases, leaving 8 bases between them.

A single count supports this clone. In DNA form, the CDR3 reads TGTGCCAGCAGTTTTAGCGTCCGACTCAAAGAGACCCAGTACTTC. Translating it yields CASSFSVRLKETQYF. V and J are TRBV27 and TRBJ2-5; D perhaps matches TRBD2 (5 bases). The length of the CDR3 is 15 residues. Trimming took 3 bases from V and 3 from J, leaving 14 bases between them. Germline V lookup: CDR1 MNHEY, CDR2 SMNVEV (reference sequence).

The V and J genes are TRBV7-9 and TRBJ2-7, with D unresolved. The CDR3 length is 14 residues. CDR1 is SEHNR and CDR2 is FQNEAQ in the germline V gene (reference sequence). Trimming took 1 base from V and 2 from J, leaving 9 bases between them. The CDR3 loop is CASSLDSFAYEQYF. For the CDR3, the DNA is TGTGCCAGCAGCTTAGACAGTTTCGCCTACGAGCAGTACTTC. The variable domain in full, with the rest retrieved from reference TRBV7-9 and TRBJ2-7, is DTGVSQNPRHKITKRGQNVTFRCDPISEHNRLYWYRQTLGQGPEFLTYFQNEAQLEKSRLLSDRFSAERPKGSFSTLEIQRTEQGDSAMYLCASSLDSFAYEQYFGPGTRLTVT.